The subject of this entry is one T cell receptor beta chain. Its antigen remains unknown. Germline V gene sequence: CDR1 SGHRS, CDR2 YFSETQ. The V end was cut by 0 bases, the J end by 7 bases, with 4 bases between. The length of the CDR3 is 11 residues. Both peripheral blood and punch biopsies of lesional scalp skin were obtained from patients who had alopecia areata. The researchers isolated CD4+ and CD8+ T cells from PBMCs by sorting. This specimen comes from a study of CD8+ T cells in alopecia areata. Study-level findings and limits: Elevated clonality characterized lesional scalp relative to normal scalp, particularly in alopecia totalis/universalis. Resident alphabeta T-cell populations of normal skin are likewise subject to sequencing in scalp samples.

RNA was extracted and reverse transcribed into cDNA as the sequencing template. Assay: immunoSEQ multiplex PCR; the TCRdb copy retains only in-frame clones and omits some. This table holds approximately 120,000 clones, about 46% found once. Sequencing used NKG2D-low CD8+ T cells sorted from blood. The chain employs TRBV5-1 and TRBJ1-1; no clear D. The clonotype was recovered from a human donor with alopecia areata. The CDR3 reads CASSLAGEAFF. The DNA for the CDR3 is TGCGCCAGCAGCTTGGCCGGTGAAGCTTTCTTT.